The 31 T cell receptor beta chains below were found in one sample sequenced in a study of blood T cell repertoires in COVID-19. The repertoire was sequenced with immunoSEQ multiplex PCR; TCRdb's copy has only in-frame clones and lacks some. The sample has 65,000 to 95,000 clones, roughly 88% seen once. What was sequenced was peripheral blood. The receptors originated from a woman between 45 and 60 years old with acute or convalescent COVID-19.

The chain couples TRBV5-1 to TRBJ1-5; possibly TRBD1 for D (6 bases). Trimming removed 0 bases from V and 6 bases from J, with 10 bases in between. CDR1 and CDR2 (germline): SGHRS, YFSETQ. The CDR3 runs to 14 residues. The CDR3 bases are TGCGCCAGCAGCTTGGAAGGGGGTGGTCAGCCCCAGCATTTT. Its translation is CASSLEGGGQPQHF.

Only one count was recorded for this clone. The J gene is TRBJ1-2, the V gene TRBV2; D is ambiguous. The CDR3 extends over 14 amino acids. The ends were cut back, 7 bases at V and 4 bases at J, with 16 bases in the middle. From germline, CDR1 is SNHLY and CDR2 FYNNEI. The CDR3 DNA reads TGTGCCAGCACTATCTCCAGGTCGGCCTATGGCTACACCTTC. Translating gives CASTISRSAYGYTF. Based on the CDR3 plus reference TRBV2 and TRBJ1-2, the full variable domain is EPEVTQTPSHQVTQMGQEVILRCVPISNHLYFYWYRQILGQKVEFLVSFYNNEISEKSEIFDDQFSVERPDGSNFTLKIRSTKLEDSAMYFCASTISRSAYGYTFGSGTRLTVV.

The chain couples TRBV2 to TRBJ2-7; no reliable D call. CDR3 length: 13 amino acids. The V gene's germline CDR1 is SNHLY and CDR2 FYNNEI. Deletions cut 10 bases from V and 6 bases from J, with 19 bases between. The CDR3 region has the DNA TGTGCCACCCTACCGCCCCCCTCCGGCGAGCAGTACTTC. It translates to CATLPPPSGEQYF. The complete variable domain, with remaining parts taken from reference TRBV2 and TRBJ2-7, reads EPEVTQTPSHQVTQMGQEVILRCVPISNHLYFYWYRQILGQKVEFLVSFYNNEISEKSEIFDDQFSVERPDGSNFTLKIRSTKLEDSAMYFCATLPPPSGEQYFGPGTRLTVT.

This chain connects TRBV6-2 or TRBV6-3 to TRBJ1-2; D unclear. The CDR3 spans 11 residues. V was pared by 2 bases and J by 13 bases, with 11 bases between. Germline CDR1 and CDR2: MNHEY and SVGEGT. CDR3 sequence (DNA): TGTGCCAGCAGTTACGGTGGGCCAGGCACCTTC. It translates to CASSYGGPGTF.

This chain links TRBV28 with TRBJ2-1; 10 bases agree with TRBD2. Germline V gene lookup returns CDR1 MDHEN and CDR2 SYDVKM. The CDR3 loop spans 15 amino acids. V dropped 2 bases and J dropped 7; count of bases not matched to a gene: 5. CDR3 sequence reads: CASSLTLAGANEQFF. For the CDR3, the DNA is TGTGCCAGCAGTTTAACCCTAGCGGGAGCTAATGAGCAGTTCTTC.

This clone was counted once. V gene TRBV7-9 combines with J gene TRBJ2-6; D perhaps matches TRBD1 (5 bases). CDR3 size: 17 residues. Trimming cost V 1 base and J 0 bases, with 10 bases left between them. The germline gives CDR1 SEHNR, CDR2 FQNEAQ (reference sequence). This CDR3 reads CASSLEGHNSGANVLTF. CDR3 DNA: TGTGCCAGCAGCTTAGAGGGGCATAACTCTGGGGCCAACGTCCTGACTTTC.

J is TRBJ1-4 and V is TRBV5-6; 7 nucleotides agree with TRBD1. J was trimmed by 7 bases and V by 3 bases; bases with no gene match: 6. The CDR3 is 14 residues long. Germline V gene sequence: CDR1 SGHDT, CDR2 YYEEEE. CDR3 coding DNA: TGTGCCAGCAGCTCGAGGGGGCGCGTTGAAAAACTGTTTTTT. Encoded protein: CASSSRGRVEKLFF.

The V and J genes are TRBV19 and TRBJ1-4; perhaps TRBD1 as D (5 bases). CDR3 length: 15 amino acids. V was shortened by 6 bases and J by 0 bases, with 11 bases between the two germline ends. CDR1 and CDR2 from the germline V gene are LNHDA and SQIVND (reference sequence). The CDR3 spells CASRTPGTTNEKLFF. CDR3 sequence (DNA): TGTGCCAGTAGAACCCCAGGGACAACTAATGAAAAACTGTTTTTT.

The rearrangement uses TRBV15 and TRBJ2-5, with D possibly TRBD1 on 8 matching bases. V lost 1 base, J lost 4 bases, and 13 bases lay in between. The CDR3 loop spans 15 amino acids. CDR1 is LNHNV, CDR2 YYDKDF, per germline (reference sequence). CDR3 residues: CATSRVYRGGETQYF. DNA for the CDR3: TGTGCCACCAGCAGAGTGTACAGGGGGGGAGAGACCCAGTACTTC.

This clone was observed a single time. V and J are TRBV5-1 and TRBJ1-1; the match to TRBD1 covers 7 bases. Per the germline V gene, CDR1 is SGHRS and CDR2 is YFSETQ. The V gene end was trimmed by 2 bases and the J gene end by 1 base; junction bases not matched to a gene: 2. This CDR3 spans 14 amino acids. CDR3 residues: CASSFQGGNTEAFF. CDR3 DNA sequence: TGCGCCAGCAGCTTTCAGGGGGGGAACACTGAAGCTTTCTTT.

The gene calls are TRBV19 and TRBJ1-1, with 9 bases aligning to TRBD1. CDR3 size: 15 residues. Trimming at V came to 9 bases and at J to 3 bases, leaving 11 bases not matched to a gene. Germline lookup yields CDR1 LNHDA and CDR2 SQIVND (reference sequence). The CDR3 protein is CASSHWDRDDTEAFF. CDR3 in DNA: TGTGCCAGCAGTCACTGGGACAGGGATGACACTGAAGCTTTCTTT.

The V and J genes are TRBV5-6 and TRBJ2-1; possibly TRBD1 for D (6 bases). The CDR3 contains 13 residues. Trimming removed 4 bases from V and 9 bases from J, with 14 bases in between. Per the germline V gene, CDR1 is SGHDT and CDR2 is YYEEEE. CDR3 amino acids: CASSMSRGREQFF. DNA of the CDR3: TGTGCCAGCAGCATGTCCAGGGGCCGTGAGCAGTTCTTC.

The CDR3 region is CASSLVQGLGSGANVLTF. The CDR3 coding sequence is TGTGCCAGCAGCTTAGTTCAGGGGTTGGGTTCTGGGGCCAACGTCCTGACTTTC. V gene TRBV7-6 combines with J gene TRBJ2-6; D perhaps matches TRBD1 (6 bases). The CDR3 totals 18 residues. V was trimmed by 1 base and J by 1 base, leaving 14 bases between them. Germline V gene lookup returns CDR1 SGHVS and CDR2 FNYEAQ.

The chain has TRBV3-1 (or the pseudogene TRBV3-2) and TRBJ1-2, with 7 bases identical to TRBD1. CDR1 is LGHDT and CDR2 is YNNKEL in the germline V gene (reference sequence). Trimming took 7 bases from V and 2 from J; bases not matched to a gene: 4. The CDR3 sequence is 13 residues long. CDR3 loop: CASTLTGNYGYTF. DNA of the CDR3: TGTGCCAGCACCTTGACAGGGAACTATGGCTACACCTTC.

This chain joins TRBV19 and TRBJ1-2; D perhaps matches TRBD1 (6 bases). Deletions cut 3 bases from V and 8 bases from J, with 19 bases between. The CDR3 consists of 15 residues. Germline V gene lookup returns CDR1 LNHDA and CDR2 SQIVND (reference sequence). CDR3 in amino acids: CASSIFTGNTGGYTF. The CDR3, as DNA: TGTGCCAGTAGTATTTTTACAGGGAATACGGGAGGCTACACCTTC.

The chain recombines TRBV6-4 with TRBJ2-4; D not certain. Germline values: CDR1 MRHNA, CDR2 SNTAGT. V was cut by 1 base and J by 6 bases, with 10 bases left in between. The CDR3 length is 14 residues. The DNA of the CDR3 is TGTGCCAGCAGTGACTTGGCAGGATCAAACATTCAGTACTTC. It specifies CASSDLAGSNIQYF.

The rearrangement joins TRBV7-2 to TRBJ1-1; the D gene is possibly TRBD1 (5 bases). CDR3 length: 16 residues. Germline V gene data show CDR1 as SGHTA and CDR2 as FQGNSA. Deletions cut 1 base from V and 0 bases from J, with 12 bases between. The DNA of the CDR3 is TGTGCCAGCAGCTTAGGGGTGACAGTCATGAACACTGAAGCTTTCTTT. Its translation: CASSLGVTVMNTEAFF.

This chain connects TRBV11-3 to TRBJ2-1, with 7 bases matching TRBD1. This CDR3 contains 15 residues. Losses at the gene ends were 4 bases for V and 2 bases for J; bases not matched to a gene: 5. Germline-derived CDR1 and CDR2 are SGHNT and YENEEA. The CDR3 loop is CASSSSGTAYNEQFF. CDR3 bases: TGTGCCAGCAGCTCATCCGGGACAGCCTACAATGAGCAGTTCTTC.

The chain links TRBV27 to TRBJ2-5; TRBD2 aligns across 8 bases. CDR1 and CDR2 from the germline V gene are MNHEY and SMNVEV (reference sequence). This CDR3 region has 19 residues. Germline trimming cut 0 bases from V and 5 bases from J; bases unmatched to any gene: 17. CDR3 region: CASSLSIPAGGPGWETQYF. DNA of the CDR3: TGTGCCAGCAGTTTATCGATTCCGGCGGGAGGTCCGGGATGGGAGACCCAGTACTTC.

The chain is built from TRBV18 and TRBJ2-6; no firm D call. CDR1 and CDR2 from the germline V gene are KGHSH and LQKENI. V dropped 0 bases and J dropped 2 bases, with 5 bases sitting between them. The CDR3 runs 15 residues. CDR3 nucleotides: TGTGCCAGCTCACCACCAGGAGCTGGGGCCAACGTCCTGACTTTC. Its translation is CASSPPGAGANVLTF.

The J gene is TRBJ1-5, the V gene TRBV12-3 or TRBV12-4; no clear D gene. There are 12 residues in the CDR3. The ends were cut back, 4 bases at V and 2 bases at J, with 3 bases in the middle. The CDR3 bases are TGTGCCAGCAGTTCGGGCAATCAGCCCCAGCATTTT. Translating it yields CASSSGNQPQHF.

This sequence joins TRBV5-1 and TRBJ2-1; 12 nucleotides agree with TRBD2. The V gene end was trimmed by 0 bases and the J gene end by 3 bases; junction bases not matched to a gene: 4. The CDR3 totals 17 residues. Germline values: CDR1 SGHRS, CDR2 YFSETQ. The CDR3 region has the DNA TGCGCCAGCAGCTTGGGACTAGCGGGGGTTTACTACAATGAGCAGTTCTTC. Translating gives CASSLGLAGVYYNEQFF.

The chain carries TRBV19 and TRBJ1-2; no clear D. The germline CDR1 and CDR2 sequences are LNHDA and SQIVND (reference sequence). This CDR3 comprises 12 residues. The ends were cut back, 3 bases at V and 6 bases at J, with 8 bases in the middle. CDR3 sequence (DNA): TGTGCCAGTAGTATCCGTCGAGATGGCTACACCTTC. Translating it yields CASSIRRDGYTF. Together with reference TRBV19 and TRBJ1-2, the CDR3 gives the full variable domain: DGGITQSPKYLFRKEGQNVTLSCEQNLNHDAMYWYRQDPGQGLRLIYYSQIVNDFQKGDIAEGYSVSREKKESFPLTVTSAQKNPTAFYLCASSIRRDGYTFGSGTRLTVV.

There are a few counts of this clone. The chain links TRBV11-2 to TRBJ2-7, with D possibly matching TRBD2 (5 bases). The CDR3 has 14 amino acids. Trimming took off 5 bases at V and 4 bases at J, with 15 bases between the two ends. Looked up from germline, CDR1 is SGHAT and CDR2 is FQNNGV. The CDR3 DNA sequence: TGTGCCAGCAGCCTATCGCGGACTCTGTACGAGCAGTACTTC. The encoded protein is CASSLSRTLYEQYF.

This chain connects TRBV10-2 to TRBJ2-1; TRBD2 aligns across 11 bases. The CDR3 consists of 17 residues. The trim removed 8 bases at V and 6 bases at J, leaving 15 bases unmatched. Looked up from germline, CDR1 is WSHSY and CDR2 is SAAADI. The CDR3 DNA reads TGCGCCAGCCACTCCCGAACTCTAGCGGGGGGACCCAATGAGCAGTTCTTC. It yields the protein CASHSRTLAGGPNEQFF.

V usage is TRBV20-1 and J usage is TRBJ1-1; 7 positions agree with TRBD1. After removal of 3 bases from V and 9 bases from J, the junction contained 4 bases not matched to a gene. The CDR3 extends over 11 amino acids. Germline V lookup: CDR1 DFQATT, CDR2 SNEGSKA (reference sequence). The CDR3 here is CSARETGKAFF. The CDR3 nucleotides are TGCAGTGCTAGGGAGACAGGGAAAGCTTTCTTT.

The CDR3 region has the DNA TGCGCCAGCAGCTCTAGCTCCTACGAGCAGTACTTC. Translating it yields CASSSSSYEQYF. The V call is TRBV5-1, the J call TRBJ2-7; D is undetermined. Per germline, CDR1 SGHRS and CDR2 YFSETQ. The CDR3 loop spans 12 amino acids. The V end lost 3 bases, the J end lost 0 bases, and 4 bases lay between the germline ends.

The genes are TRBV11-2 and TRBJ2-3; possibly TRBD2 for D (6 bases). Germline CDR1 and CDR2: SGHAT and FQNNGV. The CDR3 spans 13 residues. The V end lost 3 bases, the J end lost 4 bases, and 8 bases lay between the germline ends. CDR3 sequence reads: CASSLAGPDTQYF. The CDR3 region has the DNA TGTGCCAGCAGCTTGGCGGGGCCAGATACGCAGTATTTT. The full variable domain, rest sourced from reference TRBV11-2 and TRBJ2-3, is EAGVAQSPRYKIIEKRQSVAFWCNPISGHATLYWYQQILGQGPKLLIQFQNNGVVDDSQLPKDRFSAERLKGVDSTLKIQPAKLEDSAVYLCASSLAGPDTQYFGPGTRLTVL.

This chain joins TRBV6-6 and TRBJ1-1; possible D gene TRBD1, 5 bases. CDR1 and CDR2 (germline): MNHNY, SVGAGI (reference sequence). V dropped 5 bases and J dropped 4 bases, with 11 bases sitting between them. CDR3 length: 13 amino acids. This CDR3 is CASSERQTTEAFF. CDR3 sequence (DNA): TGTGCCAGCAGTGAGAGACAGACCACTGAAGCTTTCTTT.

The chain is built from TRBV10-3 and TRBJ1-4; 8 bases match TRBD1. The CDR3 has 17 residues. V lost 2 bases and J lost 7; bases outside the gene matches: 12. Germline V gives CDR1 ENHRY, CDR2 SYGVKD. CDR3 sequence: CAISEIAAGGAGEKLFF. The CDR3, as DNA: TGTGCCATCAGTGAGATAGCAGCAGGGGGCGCGGGTGAAAAACTGTTTTTT.

This CDR3 is CASSGDSSYEQYF. CDR3 nucleotides: TGTGCCAGCAGCGGGGACAGCTCCTACGAGCAGTACTTC. V is TRBV13 and J is TRBJ2-7; 7 nucleotides line up with TRBD1. The CDR3 spans 13 residues. The V gene end was trimmed by 5 bases and the J gene end by 0 bases; junction bases not matched to a gene: 1. CDR1 and CDR2 (germline): PRHDT, FYEKMQ (reference sequence). Full variable domain (remainder filled in from reference TRBV13 and TRBJ2-7): AAGVIQSPRHLIKEKRETATLKCYPIPRHDTVYWYQQGPGQDPQFLISFYEKMQSDKGSIPDRFSAQQFSDYHSELNMSSLELGDSALYFCASSGDSSYEQYFGPGTRLTVT.